The 16 T cell receptor beta chains below come from one sample, sequenced in a study of identical twins. TCRdb reanalysed the 5' RACE reads using MiXCR and keeps one entry per CDR3 protein. The sample holds some 330,000 distinct CDR3 sequences, 8.5% to 10% seen once. Sequencing input: naive T cells sorted from blood. All receptors come from a woman aged 50 to 65 in good health.

This clonotype showed up many times. This chain joins TRBV6-5 and TRBJ2-7; D is perhaps TRBD2 (6 bases). The V and J ends lost 5 bases and 7 bases respectively, with 18 bases between them. The CDR3 loop spans 14 amino acids. Germline V gene lookup returns CDR1 MNHEY and CDR2 SVGAGI. The CDR3 spells CASSPQGGRYEQYF. CDR3 sequence (DNA): TGTGCCAGCAGTCCGCAGGGAGGCCGCTATGAGCAGTACTTC.

The rearrangement links TRBV2 to TRBJ2-7; 10 nucleotides agree with TRBD1. V shed 7 bases and J 2 bases; nucleotides not matched to a gene: 2. There are 13 residues in the CDR3. Germline V lookup: CDR1 SNHLY, CDR2 FYNNEI. This CDR3 reads CASIGQGAYEQYF. CDR3 nucleotides: TGTGCCAGCATAGGACAGGGGGCCTACGAGCAGTACTTC.

Written as DNA, the CDR3 is TGTGCCAGCAGTGCTCCCGGGTCCGGACTTAATCAGCCCCAGCATTTT. Amino acid sequence: CASSAPGSGLNQPQHF. The rearrangement links TRBV25-1 to TRBJ1-5; D unresolved. Germline assignment: CDR1 MGHDK and CDR2 SYGVNS. Trimming cost V 4 bases and J 4 bases, with 17 bases left between them. The CDR3 is 16 amino acids.

A few counts support this clonotype. This sequence joins TRBV5-1 and TRBJ2-7; D is possibly TRBD2 (6 bases). The CDR3 runs to 14 residues. Germline V gene data show CDR1 as SGHRS and CDR2 as YFSETQ. Deletions cut 7 bases from V and 3 bases from J, with 17 bases between. The CDR3 nucleotides are TGCGCCAGCTCCTATGGGACTGCCAACTACGAGCAGTACTTC. Protein sequence: CASSYGTANYEQYF.

At least ten counts were recorded for this clonotype. The chain uses TRBV24-1 and TRBJ1-2, with D possibly TRBD1 on 5 matching bases. Germline V gives CDR1 KGHDR, CDR2 SFDVKD. Trimming shortened V by 1 base and J by 2 bases, and 13 bases separated the two germline ends. The CDR3 is 16 residues long. Written as DNA, the CDR3 is TGTGCCACCAGTGATTTTCGGGACGGCAGCAACTATGGCTACACCTTC. Protein product: CATSDFRDGSNYGYTF.

The gene calls are TRBV14 and TRBJ2-2; TRBD2 aligns across 15 bases. V shed 9 bases, J shed 3 bases, and the junction held 8 bases outside the gene matches. CDR1 SGHDN and CDR2 FVKESK come from the germline V gene. The CDR3 totals 17 residues. CDR3 amino acids: CARSLGLAGGHTGELFF. The DNA for the CDR3 is TGTGCCAGGAGCTTGGGACTAGCGGGAGGTCACACCGGGGAGCTGTTTTTT.

This clonotype has a count of ten or more. This rearrangement joins TRBV2 to TRBJ1-1; possible D gene TRBD1, 5 bases. Trimming took off 10 bases at V and 6 bases at J, with 21 bases between the two ends. Germline CDR1 is SNHLY and CDR2 is FYNNEI. The CDR3 is 14 residues long. CDR3: CATRGELTEAEAFF. The CDR3 DNA reads as TGTGCCACCAGAGGGGAATTAACAGAGGCTGAAGCTTTCTTT. Supplemented by reference TRBV2 and TRBJ1-1, the full variable domain reads EPEVTQTPSHQVTQMGQEVILRCVPISNHLYFYWYRQILGQKVEFLVSFYNNEISEKSEIFDDQFSVERPDGSNFTLKIRSTKLEDSAMYFCATRGELTEAEAFFGQGTRLTVV.

CDR3 sequence reads: CSASALNTEAFF. The DNA of the CDR3 is TGCAGCGCCTCAGCACTGAACACTGAAGCTTTCTTT. V is TRBV29-1 and J is TRBJ1-1; D not certain. The germline V gene has CDR1 SQVTM and CDR2 ANQGSEA. With 7 bases removed from V and 0 bases from J, the gap between germline ends came to 9 bases. The CDR3 covers 12 residues. Looking up the rest from reference TRBV29-1 and TRBJ1-1 gives the full variable domain: SAVISQKPSRDICQRGTSLTIQCQVDSQVTMMFWYRQQPGQSLTLIATANQGSEATYESGFVIDKFPISRPNLTFSTLTVSNMSPEDSSIYLCSASALNTEAFFGQGTRLTVV.

In regard to this clonotype: A single base separates this from a much larger clone, so it may be a read error. The chain uses TRBV3-1 and TRBJ2-2, with TRBD2 as a possible D gene (5 bases). Germline V gene lookup returns CDR1 LGHDT and CDR2 YNNKEL (reference sequence). The CDR3 has 13 amino acids. In nucleotides, the CDR3 is TGTGCCAGCAGCCAAAAGTTTAACGGGGAGCTGTTATTT. Its translation is CASSQKFNGELLF.

In its sample, this clonotype was seen many times. This chain uses TRBV5-1 with TRBJ1-1; no definite D call. Germline values: CDR1 SGHRS, CDR2 YFSETQ. The CDR3 contains 14 residues. Deletions cut 0 bases from V and 1 base from J, with 7 bases between. CDR3 loop: CASSLAAGNTEAFF. The CDR3 nucleotides read TGCGCCAGCAGCTTGGCGGCAGGGAACACTGAAGCTTTCTTT.

V and J are TRBV4-1 and TRBJ1-3, with D unresolved. V was trimmed by 2 bases and J by 7 bases, leaving 15 bases between them. The CDR3 loop spans 15 amino acids. Per the germline V gene, CDR1 is MGHRA and CDR2 is YSYEKL. The CDR3 nucleotides are TGCGCCAGCAGCCAAATCCCTTCGTCGGTGAACACCATATATTTT. It specifies CASSQIPSSVNTIYF.

The gene calls are TRBV10-1 and TRBJ2-3; 10 bases align to TRBD1. Germline V lookup: CDR1 WNHNN, CDR2 SYGVQD (reference sequence). The CDR3 is 16 residues long. V was clipped by 7 bases and J by 2 bases; unmatched bases: 9. The CDR3 DNA follows: TGCGCCAGCAACAATGGACAGGGGGTTTTCACAGATACGCAGTATTTT. Protein: CASNNGQGVFTDTQYF.

This clonotype was picked up many times. This chain joins TRBV24-1 and TRBJ2-3; weak D call: TRBD1 (5 bases). V was cut by 3 bases and J by 2 bases, with 11 bases left in between. This CDR3 region has 15 residues. Germline values: CDR1 KGHDR, CDR2 SFDVKD. The CDR3 here is CATSDTGDFTDTQYF. CDR3 nucleotides: TGTGCCACCAGTGATACAGGAGACTTCACAGATACGCAGTATTTT.

J is TRBJ2-7 and V is TRBV21-1; the table names TRBD1, a call not compared with the DNA. TRBV21-1 has pseudogene status. This CDR3 contains 15 residues. The CDR3 here is CASSKCGGGSYEQYV. The CDR3 nucleotides are TGTGCCAGCAGCAAATGTGGAGGGGGGTCCTACGAGCAGTACGTC.

This clonotype was counted many times. The genes are TRBV10-3 and TRBJ1-6, with D hard to call. Germline V gives CDR1 ENHRY, CDR2 SYGVKD. V was trimmed by 0 bases and J by 7 bases, leaving 4 bases between them. The length of the CDR3 is 13 residues. The CDR3 sequence: CAISESANSPLHF. As DNA, the CDR3 is TGTGCCATCAGTGAGTCAGCCAATTCACCCCTCCACTTT.

The rearrangement joins TRBV29-1 to TRBJ1-1; no clear D gene. V dropped 4 bases and J dropped 1 base, with 10 bases sitting between them. Germline CDR1 and CDR2: SQVTM and ANQGSEA. The CDR3 is made up of 13 amino acids. The CDR3 DNA reads as TGCAGCGTTGTGGACGGTTCGAACACTGAAGCTTTCTTT. It translates to CSVVDGSNTEAFF.